This T cell receptor (beta chain) was profiled in a study of memory CD4+ T cells and cytomegalovirus serostatus. For the study at large: Healthy Belgian adult donors included under ten CMV-positive and approximately 25 CMV-negative people.

Germline CDR1 and CDR2: SGHRS and YFSETQ. This CDR3 region has 15 residues. The V gene end was trimmed by 4 bases and the J gene end by 2 bases; junction bases not matched to a gene: 3. Single viable CD3+CD4+CD8-CD45RO+ cells were sorted as the memory CD4+ T cells. Study-level results: A US-trained random forest predicted CMV serostatus with median AUC approximately 0.9. Of 150 to 200 reported CMV TCRbeta sequences, 60 to 85 were found in memory CD4+ repertoires. Suggested: most of the CMV-linked TCR signature lies in CD4+ memory cells.

Concerning this clone itself: Its antigen is not identified.

This table comes from immunoSEQ multiplex PCR, and its TCRdb copy is limited to in-frame clones, with some not included. This table holds roughly 49,000 clones, over 65% found once. The chain uses TRBV5-1 and TRBJ1-3; 10 bases match TRBD1. The sequence was collected from an adult in good health and CMV-seronegative. The specimen sequenced was memory CD4+ T cells from blood. CDR3 in amino acids: CASSPGTGAGNTIYF. CDR3 DNA: TGCGCCAGCAGCCCCGGGACAGGGGCTGGAAACACCATATATTTT.